This T cell receptor (beta chain) was captured in a study of T cell responses to AZD1222 COVID-19 vaccine. Study-wide findings and caveats: Spike-spanning, vaccine-associated CD4 TCRs were dominant at 160-218 and 743-854. Unmutated variant regions are reportedly the target of nearly half of TCRs that are spike-specific.

The data were produced by immunoSEQ multiplex PCR, yet TCRdb's version contains in-frame clones alone and is incomplete. The sample lists fewer than 150,000 clones; 85% to 95% were seen once. J was trimmed by 3 bases and V by 0 bases; bases with no gene match: 3. The CDR3 has 16 residues. Germline CDR1 SGHKS, CDR2 YYEKEE (reference sequence). Concerning this clone itself: Antigen specificity is unknown.

V usage is TRBV5-5 and J usage is TRBJ2-3, with TRBD2 identical over 11 bases. This TCR was recovered from an adult who received the AZD1222 COVID-19 vaccine. Sequencing used peripheral blood, obtained 28 days after the second AZD1222 dose. The CDR3 sequence: CASSLVGTSGTDTQYF. CDR3 in DNA: TGTGCCAGCAGCTTGGTGGGGACTAGCGGAACAGATACGCAGTATTTT.